This T cell receptor beta chain was observed in a study of blood T cells in healthy people across ages. The V and J ends lost 5 bases and 8 bases respectively, with 21 bases between them. Germline V gene data show CDR1 as SEHNR and CDR2 as FQNEAQ (reference sequence). This CDR3 has 15 amino acids. This clonotype was recorded once. A J-beta primer mix and a sample-barcoded 5' primer were used in a second PCR of about 7 to 11 cycles. TCRdb independently ran MiXCR on the 5' RACE reads; one entry per CDR3 protein. The sample shows around 780,000 distinct CDR3 sequences, approximately 24% of them seen only once. These same data were also listed under a study on T cells of mothers and their children. That paper states: A few healthy Caucasian mothers and their six children donated. Thymic selection, a shaping force on TCR recombination output, acts similarly in related and unrelated pairs.

This chain joins TRBV7-9 and TRBJ1-1; perhaps TRBD1 as D (6 bases). The source material was blood. The receptor comes from a boy younger than 18 in good health. CDR3 coding DNA: TGTGCCAGCAGCCCGCGGGACTTTCGGGGACAAGAAGCTTTCTTT. Its protein is CASSPRDFRGQEAFF.